This T cell receptor (beta chain) was sequenced for a study of blood T cell repertoires in COVID-19. Study details: The United States, Italy and Spain were the sources of the acute and convalescent COVID-19 samples. T cells, B-cell-depleted T cells, or PBMCs provided the cDNA or gDNA that served as material.

Germline CDR1 KGHDR, CDR2 SFDVKD. The CDR3 has 16 amino acids. The trim removed 3 bases at V and 7 bases at J, leaving 11 bases unmatched. This clone came up once. Authors' data handling: Reference gene primer amplification yielded estimated nucleated cell counts. The method was immunoSEQ multiplex PCR; TCRdb's version includes in-frame clones alone and lacks a portion of them. The DNA was the basis for D and trimming; V, J and clone size are from that table. In the table there are approximately 210,000 clones, around 82% of which are singletons. Sequences were obtained from peripheral blood. This clonotype originated in a woman in her thirties or forties with acute or convalescent COVID-19. The chain combines TRBV24-1 with TRBJ2-1; the match to TRBD2 covers 7 bases. The CDR3 is CATSDLTSWGGNEQFF. DNA of the CDR3: TGTGCCACCAGTGATCTGACTAGCTGGGGCGGGAATGAGCAGTTCTTC.